This T cell receptor (beta chain) was identified in a study of blood T cells in healthy people across ages (dated by TCRdb to about 2015). Some background on the complete study: In model experiments, roughly one uniquely barcoded TCR beta cDNA molecule per two T cells was captured by template switching. To track age-related changes in TCR beta repertoire diversity, the study relied on deep sequencing normalized with unique cDNA molecular identifiers. For two donors (one aged 18 to 30 and one aged 80 or older), the study analyzed two additional independent replicas of 1 million unique cDNA reads from the same blood draw. To avoid experimental bias, donors of different ages were distributed randomly across sequencing lanes. The donors were divided into four age groups: young (average approximately 16 years), middle-aged (around 37), aged (about 60) and long-lived (roughly 82). Overall results and qualifications from the work: Donor CMV infection status was unknown, potentially confounding age-related changes in expanded clonotypes. Estimates of total diversity from one million sequenced T cells were regarded as lower bounds and underestimates. As age increased, observed TCR beta diversity per million T cells dropped in a roughly linear way, and a significant reduction was already evident by age 40. Compared with the aged group, the long-lived group had more naive CD4+ T cells, fewer expanded clones and increased TCR diversity, suggesting age selection. Conclusive comparison of naive and antigen-experienced compartments was prevented by the profiling of bulk unsorted PBMCs. The percentage of naive T cells measured by flow cytometry correlated strongly with observed TCR beta diversity.

Donors were 39 systemically healthy Caucasian individuals from Russia aged roughly 6 to 100 years. Around 10 milliliters of peripheral blood were collected from each donor into EDTA-treated Vacutainer tubes. Ficoll-Paque density-gradient centrifugation was used to isolate PBMCs, with at least 7 million obtained per sample. Trizol reagent was used to extract total RNA from PBMCs, with at least 5 micrograms per sample. Naive CD45RAhigh/CD27high T cell percentages were measured by flow cytometry on a PBMC aliquot from every donor. The CDR3 holds 12 amino acids from the cysteine to the phenylalanine. CDR3 DNA only is kept here, 36 bases in frame from base 1. V loses 8 bases, J loses 8 bases, and the germline ends lie 15 bases apart. CDR1 SGHTA and CDR2 FQGNSA were looked up in the germline V gene. This clonotype has more than one count but fewer than ten. Its antigen specificity is not known. No quality values exist for individual bases; no much larger clone is one base distant.

The library was made by 5' RACE. The sequencer was an Illumina HiSeq 2500. A second PCR of roughly 6 to 11 cycles was performed with a sample-barcoded 5' primer and a J-beta primer mix. A template-switch 5' adaptor carrying 12 random nucleotides introduced a unique molecular identifier onto each TCR beta cDNA molecule. Each sample yielded at least 3 million CDR3-containing paired-end reads. All of the RNA was converted into first-strand cDNA using the Mint cDNA synthesis kit, with a TRBC-specific oligonucleotide serving as the primer. All cDNA was treated with uracil-DNA glycosylase and then went through a first 18-cycle PCR with the universal primers M1SS and BC2_uni_R. Under the source paper's analysis protocol: For normalization, 1 million high-quality reads, each with a distinct molecular identifier, were randomly selected from each sample. Instead of being binned into consensus sequences, reads with shared molecular identifiers were discarded. MiTCR, with a Q25 quality threshold and the strictest error-elimination algorithm, was used for CDR3 identification, clonotype clustering and error correction. A nonparametric unseen species model with Euler transformation was used to estimate lower-bound total TCR beta diversity. TCRdb took the public reads, trimmed them with fastp at Q25, ran MiXCR for clone calling and kept in-frame beta chains. When rows share a CDR3 protein, they turn into one entry using the most common DNA and genes. The V and J calls follow TCRdb's processing rather than the paper's. The sample records 700,000 or so distinct CDR3 sequences, around 43% of which are singletons. In total, the top ten clones hold about 32% of the sample.

Sequencing input: blood. This clonotype was sampled from a man older than 75 in good health. The V gene is TRBV7-2 and the J gene is TRBJ1-2, with no confidently assigned D gene. The DNA is as follows: TGTGCCAGCGGCCCGCTCTGGGGAGGCTACACCTTC. Translated, it reads CASGPLWGGYTF.